This TCR beta chain originates from a study of cytomegalovirus exposure and HLA in healthy donors. About the research overall: Findings of an earlier analysis included some 110 million unique TCR beta sequences from about 180 million T cells.

13 Jbeta primers and 60 Vbeta primers were used for the PCR. TCRdb keeps only in-frame clones here, not all; method: immunoSEQ multiplex PCR. The sample includes around 170,000 clones, 65% to 85% of them seen just once. Points on this clone: What it binds is unknown.

Study-level results: Cytomegalovirus-associated status was assigned to 164 TCR beta chains. As confirmed in vitro, a few CMV-associated chains were specific for CMV antigens. Earlier findings revealed that most TCR beta V segments proved productive either about 90% or about 30% of the time.

Sequencing used PBMCs. The clonotype originates from a woman aged 40 to 50 in good health and CMV-seropositive.

The CDR3 DNA follows: TGTGCCACCAGCGATTTAGGGGGAGCTGGGAATGAGCAGTTCTTC. It specifies CATSDLGGAGNEQFF. The rearrangement uses TRBV15 and TRBJ2-1; D possibly corresponds to TRBD1 (6 bases). Germline assignment: CDR1 LNHNV and CDR2 YYDKDF (reference sequence). V shed 5 bases and J shed 7 bases, with 18 bases lying between them. There are 15 residues in the CDR3.